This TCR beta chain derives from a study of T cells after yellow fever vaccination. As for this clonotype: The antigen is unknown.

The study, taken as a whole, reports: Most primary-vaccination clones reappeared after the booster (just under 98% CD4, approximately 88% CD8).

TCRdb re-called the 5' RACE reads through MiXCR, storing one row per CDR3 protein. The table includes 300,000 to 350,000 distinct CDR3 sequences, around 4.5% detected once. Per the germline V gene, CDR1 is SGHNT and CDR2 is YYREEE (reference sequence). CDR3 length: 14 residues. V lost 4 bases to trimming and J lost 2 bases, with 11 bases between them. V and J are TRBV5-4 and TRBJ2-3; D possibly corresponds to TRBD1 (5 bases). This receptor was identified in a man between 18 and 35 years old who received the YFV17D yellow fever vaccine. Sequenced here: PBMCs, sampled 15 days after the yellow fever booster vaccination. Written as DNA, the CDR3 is TGTGCCAGCAGCCCCCCAGGGCACACAGATACGCAGTATTTT. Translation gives CASSPPGHTDTQYF.